A selection of T cell receptor beta chains follows, all from one sample in a study of CXCR3-negative and CXCR3-positive naive CD8 T cells. TCRdb reprocessed the 5' RACE reads and keeps a single row for each CDR3 protein, giving no DNA. Its table records approximately 39,000 distinct CDR3 sequences. Input material: memory CD8+ T cells from blood. The source is a human donor in good health. Some clones in this sample may be carry-over from other donors' samples. The CDR3 runs from the conserved cysteine through the conserved F or W. The listing skips clone size in some rows; elsewhere it reads once, few, many or a size class.

clone size	V gene	J gene	CDR3 length	CDR3 protein
.	TRBV12-3/TRBV12-4	TRBJ2-7	14	CASSRQGSSYEQYF
.	TRBV25-1	TRBJ2-2	14	CASGGTTDTGELFF
.	TRBV20-1	TRBJ1-4	15	CSASKQGALNEKLFF
.	TRBV21-1	TRBJ1-1	12	CACTPENTEAFF
.	TRBV6-4	TRBJ2-2	15	CASSVEQGNTGELFF
.	TRBV29-1	TRBJ2-1	14	CSVPLAGNVLEQFF
.	TRBV6-6	TRBJ2-1	14	CARKAGGFFIEQFF
.	TRBV4-3	TRBJ2-6	17	CASSQTGEGSGANVLTF
.	TRBV28	TRBJ2-3	14	CASSLGQSTDTQYF
medium-sized	TRBV20-1	TRBJ2-1	15	CSAHSSGGSYNEQFF
.	TRBV28	TRBJ2-7	17	CASSLLPQGGPTYEQYF
.	TRBV5-1	TRBJ2-5	13	CASSLTAEETQYF
.	TRBV7-9	TRBJ2-2	16	CASSSRESHYTGELFF
.	TRBV5-1	TRBJ1-1	15	CASSISDSFFTEAFF
.	TRBV12-5	TRBJ2-7	16	CASGVGGGLADYEQYF
.	TRBV7-9	TRBJ2-1	15	CASSVGGTAYNEQFF
.	TRBV5-5	TRBJ2-7	16	CASSSTPGTASYEQYF
.	TRBV28	TRBJ2-1	14	CASTLAGVDNEQFF
.	TRBV15	TRBJ2-7	15	CATTRDRDPFYEQYF
.	TRBV11-3	TRBJ1-5	18	CASSSKYSGRGGDQPQHF
.	TRBV29-1	TRBJ2-2	14	CSVTGTPNTGELFF
medium-sized	TRBV10-3	TRBJ2-7	12	CAIRGSGAEQYF
.	TRBV6-4	TRBJ1-5	15	CASSQGASGNQPQHF
.	TRBV7-6	TRBJ2-1	15	CASSLANRGRDEQFF
.	TRBV28	TRBJ2-3	13	CASSFSSPDTQYF
.	TRBV13	TRBJ2-3	16	CASSLIPAGTTDTQYF
.	TRBV12-5	TRBJ1-1	13	CASGQHRSTEAFF
.	TRBV12-3/TRBV12-4	TRBJ1-2	15	CASSFLDDRSHGYTF
.	TRBV18	TRBJ1-1	16	CASSPPGQRMNTEAFF
.	TRBV15	TRBJ2-5	12	CATSSSTGPQYF
.	TRBV9	TRBJ2-1	13	CASSTWGGTEQFF
.	TRBV20-1	TRBJ2-3	17	CSAEDQGVGTRTATQYF
.	TRBV7-7	TRBJ2-1	15	CASSLEAGALKEQFF
.	TRBV7-2	TRBJ2-1	16	CASSPPGLVDFNEQFF
large	TRBV6-2/TRBV6-3	TRBJ2-7	18	CASSYDLAGAVGSYEQYF
.	TRBV5-1	TRBJ2-1	15	CASSLASPNVGEQFF
.	TRBV6-2/TRBV6-3	TRBJ2-1	15	CASNGFLSSYNEQFF
.	TRBV7-2	TRBJ1-2	11	CASSPDDGYTF
.	TRBV6-4	TRBJ2-7	14	CASSPLGGGDEQYF
.	TRBV14	TRBJ2-4	16	CASSQAGGLAKNIQYF
.	TRBV7-9	TRBJ1-6	14	CASSLVGSDSPLHF
.	TRBV27	TRBJ2-7	14	CASSFVGLSYEQYF
.	TRBV4-3	TRBJ2-6	15	CASSQETTGANVLTF
.	TRBV7-9	TRBJ1-1	13	CASSLMGAAEAFF
.	TRBV12-3/TRBV12-4	TRBJ1-1	15	CASSTWGHMNTEAFF
.	TRBV29-1	TRBJ2-7	12	CSGRRGMDEQYF
.	TRBV6-1	TRBJ2-2	15	CASSEFSGLAGELFF
.	TRBV14	TRBJ2-7	15	CASSQARLTPHEQYF
.	TRBV20-1	TRBJ2-1	16	CSARPIFRVIYNEQFF
.	TRBV6-2/TRBV6-3	TRBJ2-7	14	CASSSPRDSDQQYF
.	TRBV5-6	TRBJ1-5	16	CASSLLNPYSNQPQHF
medium-sized	TRBV11-3	TRBJ2-1	16	CASSSTSGHPINEQFF
.	TRBV12-3/TRBV12-4	TRBJ2-1	18	CASRGLRSTSVHRNEQFF
.	TRBV12-3/TRBV12-4	TRBJ1-2	15	CASSSAAGALYGYTF